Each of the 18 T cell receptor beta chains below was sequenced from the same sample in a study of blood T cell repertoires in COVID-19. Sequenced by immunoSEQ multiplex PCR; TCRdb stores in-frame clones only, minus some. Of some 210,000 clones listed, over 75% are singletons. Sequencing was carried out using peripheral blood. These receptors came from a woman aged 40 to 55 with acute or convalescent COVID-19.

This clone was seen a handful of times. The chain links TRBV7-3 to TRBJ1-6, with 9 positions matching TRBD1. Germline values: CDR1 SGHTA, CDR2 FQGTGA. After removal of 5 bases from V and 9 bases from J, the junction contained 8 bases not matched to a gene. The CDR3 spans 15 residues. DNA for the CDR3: TGTGCCAGCAGCCTCCTCGGGACAGGGCTTTCACCCCTCCACTTT. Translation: CASSLLGTGLSPLHF.

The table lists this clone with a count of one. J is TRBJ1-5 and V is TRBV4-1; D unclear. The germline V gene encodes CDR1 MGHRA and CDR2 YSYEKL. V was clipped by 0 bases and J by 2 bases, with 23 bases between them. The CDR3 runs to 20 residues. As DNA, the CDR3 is TGCGCCAGCAGCCAAGATCGGTTTGTAGATACAGTTGGCGGCAATCAGCCCCAGCATTTT. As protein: CASSQDRFVDTVGGNQPQHF.

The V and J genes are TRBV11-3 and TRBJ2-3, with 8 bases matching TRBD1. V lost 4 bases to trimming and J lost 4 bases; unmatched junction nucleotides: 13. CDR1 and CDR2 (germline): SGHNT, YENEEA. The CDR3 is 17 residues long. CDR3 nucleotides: TGTGCCAGCAGCTCGACGGCCGGGCAGGGGGCTTCAGATACGCAGTATTTT. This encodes CASSSTAGQGASDTQYF.

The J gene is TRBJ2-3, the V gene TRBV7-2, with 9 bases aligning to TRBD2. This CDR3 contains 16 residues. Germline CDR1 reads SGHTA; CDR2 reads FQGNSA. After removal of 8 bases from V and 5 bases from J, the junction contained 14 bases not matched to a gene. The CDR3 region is CASYSGRGGLVDTQYF. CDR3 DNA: TGTGCCAGCTACAGCGGGCGGGGGGGCCTGGTAGATACGCAGTATTTT.

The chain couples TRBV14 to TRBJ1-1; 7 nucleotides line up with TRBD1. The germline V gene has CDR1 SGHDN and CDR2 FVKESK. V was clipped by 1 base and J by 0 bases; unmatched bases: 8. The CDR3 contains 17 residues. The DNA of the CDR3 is TGTGCCAGCAGCCAAGCAAGACAGGGACGGATGAACACTGAAGCTTTCTTT. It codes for CASSQARQGRMNTEAFF. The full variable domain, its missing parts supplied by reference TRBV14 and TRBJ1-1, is EAGVTQFPSHSVIEKGQTVTLRCDPISGHDNLYWYRRVMGKEIKFLLHFVKESKQDESGMPNNRFLAERTGGTYSTLKVQPAELEDSGVYFCASSQARQGRMNTEAFFGQGTRLTVV.

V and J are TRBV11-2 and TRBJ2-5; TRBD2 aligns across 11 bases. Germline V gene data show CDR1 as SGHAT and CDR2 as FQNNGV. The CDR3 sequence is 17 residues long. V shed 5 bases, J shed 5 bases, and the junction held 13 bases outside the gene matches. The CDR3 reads CASSPGSSGGATETQYF. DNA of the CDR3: TGTGCCAGCAGCCCCGGGAGTAGCGGGGGGGCCACGGAGACCCAGTACTTC.

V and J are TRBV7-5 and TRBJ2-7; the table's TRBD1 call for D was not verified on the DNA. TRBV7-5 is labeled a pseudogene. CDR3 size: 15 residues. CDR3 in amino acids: CARSSLRGHGDEQYV. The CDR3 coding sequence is TGTGCCAGAAGCTCACTCAGGGGACATGGGGACGAGCAGTACGTC.

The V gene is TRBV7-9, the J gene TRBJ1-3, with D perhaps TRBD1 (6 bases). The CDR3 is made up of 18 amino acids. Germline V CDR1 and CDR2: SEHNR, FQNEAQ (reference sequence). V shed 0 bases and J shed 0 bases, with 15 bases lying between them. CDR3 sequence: CASSLARGTFSSGNTIYF. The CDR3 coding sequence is TGTGCCAGCAGCTTAGCAAGAGGGACATTTTCCTCTGGAAACACCATATATTTT.

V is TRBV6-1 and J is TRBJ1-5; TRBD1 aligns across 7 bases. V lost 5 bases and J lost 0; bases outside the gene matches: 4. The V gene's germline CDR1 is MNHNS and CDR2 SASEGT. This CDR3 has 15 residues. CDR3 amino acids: CASSIQGYSNQPQHF. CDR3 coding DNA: TGTGCCAGCAGTATACAGGGGTATAGCAATCAGCCCCAGCATTTT.

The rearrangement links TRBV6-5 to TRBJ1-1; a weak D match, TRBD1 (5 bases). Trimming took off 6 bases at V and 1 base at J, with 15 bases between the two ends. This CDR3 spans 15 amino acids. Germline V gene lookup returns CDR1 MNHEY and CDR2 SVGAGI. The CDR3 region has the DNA TGTGCCAGCAGGAGAACGACAGAAACGAACACTGAAGCTTTCTTT. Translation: CASRRTTETNTEAFF.

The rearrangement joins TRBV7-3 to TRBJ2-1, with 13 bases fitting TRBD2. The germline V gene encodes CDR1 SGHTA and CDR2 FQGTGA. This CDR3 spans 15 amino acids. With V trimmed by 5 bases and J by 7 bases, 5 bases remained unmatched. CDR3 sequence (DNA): TGTGCCAGCAGCCCACTAGCGGGGGGGCCTAATGAGCAGTTCTTC. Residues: CASSPLAGGPNEQFF.

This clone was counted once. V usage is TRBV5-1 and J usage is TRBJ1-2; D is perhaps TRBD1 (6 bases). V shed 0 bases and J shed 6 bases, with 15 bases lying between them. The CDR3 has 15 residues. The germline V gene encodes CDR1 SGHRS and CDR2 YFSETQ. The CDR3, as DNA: TGCGCCAGCAGCTTGGAATTCGGCAGGGGCCATGGCTACACCTTC. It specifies CASSLEFGRGHGYTF.

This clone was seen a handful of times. The CDR3 spells CASSFNQGGTEAFF. CDR3 in DNA: TGCGCCAGCAGCTTCAACCAGGGCGGAACTGAAGCTTTCTTT. This chain joins TRBV5-1 and TRBJ1-1; a weak D match, TRBD1 (5 bases). Trimming cost V 2 bases and J 5 bases, with 13 bases left between them. CDR3 length: 14 residues. The germline V gene has CDR1 SGHRS and CDR2 YFSETQ.

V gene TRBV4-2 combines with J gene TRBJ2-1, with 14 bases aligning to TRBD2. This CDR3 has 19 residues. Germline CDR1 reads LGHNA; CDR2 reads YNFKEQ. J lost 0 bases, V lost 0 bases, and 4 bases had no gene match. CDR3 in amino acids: CASSQDRLAGGNSYNEQFF. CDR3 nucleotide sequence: TGTGCCAGCAGCCAAGATCGACTAGCGGGGGGGAACTCCTACAATGAGCAGTTCTTC.

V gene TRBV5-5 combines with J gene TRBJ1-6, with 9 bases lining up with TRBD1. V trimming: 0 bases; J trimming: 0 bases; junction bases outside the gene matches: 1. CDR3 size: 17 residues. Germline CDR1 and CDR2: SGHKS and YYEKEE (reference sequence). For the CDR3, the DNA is TGTGCCAGCAGCTTGGGGGGACAGGGCTCCTATAATTCACCCCTCCACTTT. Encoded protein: CASSLGGQGSYNSPLHF.

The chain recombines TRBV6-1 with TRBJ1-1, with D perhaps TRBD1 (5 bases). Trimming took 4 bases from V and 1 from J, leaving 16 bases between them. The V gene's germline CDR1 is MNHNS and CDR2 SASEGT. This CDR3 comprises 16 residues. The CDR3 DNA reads TGTGCCAGCAGTGCAAAGGTGTGGGGCGCGAACACTGAAGCTTTCTTT. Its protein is CASSAKVWGANTEAFF.

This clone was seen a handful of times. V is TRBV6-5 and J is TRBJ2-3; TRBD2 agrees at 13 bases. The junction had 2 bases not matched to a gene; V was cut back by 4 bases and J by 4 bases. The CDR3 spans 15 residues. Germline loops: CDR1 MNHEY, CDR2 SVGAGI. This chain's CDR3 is CASSFTSGGADTQYF. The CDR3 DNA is TGTGCCAGCAGTTTCACTAGCGGGGGGGCAGATACGCAGTATTTT.

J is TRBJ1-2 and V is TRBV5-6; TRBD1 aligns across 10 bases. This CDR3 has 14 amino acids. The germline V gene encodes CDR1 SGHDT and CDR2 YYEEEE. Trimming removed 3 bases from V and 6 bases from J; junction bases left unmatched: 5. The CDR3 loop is CASSSGQGTDGYTF. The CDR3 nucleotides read TGTGCCAGCAGCTCGGGACAGGGGACGGATGGCTACACCTTC.